This T cell receptor (beta chain) was retrieved from a study of cytomegalovirus exposure and HLA in healthy donors. With regard to this clone: Its antigen is not known.

Germline loops: CDR1 SNHLY, CDR2 FYNNEI. V was clipped by 5 bases and J by 4 bases, with 5 bases between them. The CDR3 totals 11 residues. The PCR contained 60 Vbeta and 13 Jbeta primers. The method was immunoSEQ multiplex PCR; TCRdb's version includes in-frame clones alone and lacks a portion of them. In the table there are approximately 100,000 clones, 76% of which are singletons. Study conclusions and caveats: Later findings reportedly placed an Asian-associated ancestry cluster below the approximately 700-donor mean for N-insertions.

The V and J genes are TRBV2 and TRBJ1-1; no clear D gene. The source material was PBMCs. This TCR was sampled from a woman between 40 and 50 years old in good health and CMV-seropositive. DNA of the CDR3: TGTGCCAGCAGTTATTCCACTGAAGCTTTCTTT. This encodes CASSYSTEAFF. Complete variable domain (other parts from reference TRBV2 and TRBJ1-1): EPEVTQTPSHQVTQMGQEVILRCVPISNHLYFYWYRQILGQKVEFLVSFYNNEISEKSEIFDDQFSVERPDGSNFTLKIRSTKLEDSAMYFCASSYSTEAFFGQGTRLTVV.